One sample yielded the 16 T cell receptor beta chains listed below, sequenced in a study of T cells in Graves' hyperthyroidism and ophthalmopathy (dated by TCRdb to the late 2010s). Libraries were constructed by multiplex PCR. Sequencing used an Illumina HiSeq 2000. The TCR beta CDR3 regions were amplified from the RNA transcripts. For the first round of RT-PCR on the TCR CDR3, the HTBI primer set was used together with the Qiagen OneStep RT-PCR kit. TCRdb redid the processing of the public reads, applying fastp at Q25 and MiXCR, and retained in-frame beta chains. CDR3 protein sequences are deduplicated, and each keeps its most common genes and DNA. The sample data list about 250,000 distinct CDR3 sequences, and about 20% of these were observed just once. The ten largest clones capture around 60% of the sample. Material for sequencing was blood. Receptors originate from a man aged 25 to 45 with Graves' ophthalmopathy.

This clonotype was observed many times. The CDR3 DNA follows: TGCAGCGTGCGGAAAGAAGAGACCCAGTACTTC. Protein: CSVRKEETQYF. The chain is built from TRBV29-1 and TRBJ2-5; D gene unclear. Germline V CDR1 and CDR2: SQVTM, ANQGSEA. Trimming stripped 6 bases from V and 3 bases from J, with 8 bases between. This CDR3 is 11 amino acids long.

This clonotype showed up many times. This chain links TRBV2 with TRBJ2-1; 7 bases map to TRBD2. CDR1 is SNHLY and CDR2 is FYNNEI in the germline V gene. V was pared by 8 bases and J by 5 bases, with 6 bases of the junction left unmatched. This CDR3 contains 13 residues. The CDR3 loop reads CASGRTRNNEQFF. The CDR3 nucleotides read TGTGCCAGCGGCCGGACTAGGAACAATGAGCAGTTCTTC.

This clonotype was counted a few times. CDR3 DNA sequence: TGTGCCAGTAGCACCGGGACAGGGGGAGGCTACAATGAGCAGTTCTTC. This translates into CASSTGTGGGYNEQFF. The chain carries TRBV19 and TRBJ2-1; 11 nucleotides line up with TRBD1. V trimming: 6 bases; J trimming: 3 bases; junction bases outside the gene matches: 7. CDR3 length: 16 amino acids. Germline V gives CDR1 LNHDA, CDR2 SQIVND (reference sequence).

Ten or more counts support this clonotype. The V and J genes are TRBV3-1 and TRBJ1-3; D uncertain. The V gene's germline CDR1 is LGHDT and CDR2 YNNKEL (reference sequence). The CDR3 is made up of 15 amino acids. Trimming removed 1 base at V and 3 bases at J, with 10 bases between. The CDR3 region has the DNA TGTGCCAGCAGCCAAGGAAGGACTGGTGGAAACACCATATATTTT. Residues: CASSQGRTGGNTIYF.

The chain employs TRBV6-1 and TRBJ1-2; a weak D match, TRBD1 (6 bases). Between the trimmed V and J ends, which lost 1 base and 4 bases, there was a span of 10 bases. CDR1 and CDR2 from the germline V gene are MNHNS and SASEGT. The CDR3 sequence is 14 residues long. The CDR3 protein is CASSEGTGIYGYTF. In nucleotides, the CDR3 is TGTGCCAGCAGTGAAGGAACAGGGATCTATGGCTACACCTTC.

This chain uses TRBV5-1 with TRBJ1-1; D might be TRBD1 (5 bases). Germline CDR1 SGHRS, CDR2 YFSETQ. V was trimmed by 2 bases and J by 0 bases, leaving 8 bases between them. This CDR3 contains 14 residues. This CDR3 is CASSFDRLNTEAFF. The CDR3 coding sequence is TGCGCCAGCAGCTTTGACAGATTGAACACTGAAGCTTTCTTT.

The chain combines TRBV4-1 with TRBJ2-1; 7 bases are shared with TRBD2. Germline loops: CDR1 MGHRA, CDR2 YSYEKL. The V gene end was trimmed by 1 base and the J gene end by 4 bases; junction bases not matched to a gene: 10. The CDR3 is 17 amino acids. CDR3 protein: CASSQGVGGRPYNEQFF. CDR3 DNA: TGCGCCAGCAGCCAAGGGGTTGGCGGGAGACCTTACAATGAGCAGTTCTTC.

This clonotype was detected ten times or more. The chain employs TRBV30 and TRBJ2-7, with 7 bases matching TRBD2. With 8 bases clipped from V and 6 bases from J, the junction kept 7 bases outside the gene matches. Looked up from germline, CDR1 is GTSNPN and CDR2 is SVGIG (reference sequence). The CDR3 runs 11 residues. CDR3 sequence (DNA): TGTGCCCGGGGCAGGGAGGGCGAGCAGTACTTC. This codes for CARGREGEQYF.

This clonotype was recorded at least ten times. The chain carries TRBV12-3 or TRBV12-4 and TRBJ1-1; the D gene is possibly TRBD1 (6 bases). Trimming left V 8 bases short and J 4 bases short, with 20 bases between. This CDR3 comprises 15 residues. CDR3 residues: CASALPGALSTEAFF. CDR3 in DNA: TGTGCCAGCGCCCTGCCGGGGGCGCTGAGCACTGAAGCTTTCTTT.

The chain has TRBV19 and TRBJ1-4; the D gene is possibly TRBD1 (6 bases). CDR3 length equals 15 residues. V was cut by 0 bases and J by 8 bases, with 13 bases left in between. Germline loops: CDR1 LNHDA, CDR2 SQIVND (reference sequence). The CDR3 sequence: CASSIDPPGGEKLFF. In DNA form, the CDR3 reads TGTGCCAGTAGTATAGACCCCCCTGGGGGCGAAAAACTGTTTTTT.

Regarding this clonotype: This may arise from a read error, as a much more abundant clone is one base away. The J gene is TRBJ2-1, the V gene TRBV30, with 8 bases that match TRBD2. The CDR3 has 14 amino acids. Germline CDR1 GTSNPN, CDR2 SVGIG (reference sequence). The CDR3: CAGFTGTRYNEQSF. CDR3 DNA: TGTGCCGGGTTTACCGGGACTAGGTACAATGAGCAGTCCTTC.

V and J are TRBV28 and TRBJ2-7; 13 positions agree with TRBD2. There are 15 residues in the CDR3. After removal of 5 bases from V and 5 bases from J, the junction contained 6 bases not matched to a gene. Germline assignment: CDR1 MDHEN and CDR2 SYDVKM. The CDR3 coding sequence is TGTGCCAGCAGTCCACTACTAGCGGGAGGGCACGAGCAGTACTTC. Translation: CASSPLLAGGHEQYF.

This clonotype came up once. The chain carries TRBV14 and TRBJ2-3, with D possibly matching TRBD1 (6 bases). This CDR3 has 13 residues. CDR1 is SGHDN and CDR2 is FVKESK in the germline V gene. Trimming took off 1 base at V and 10 bases at J, with 12 bases between the two ends. CDR3 DNA sequence: TGTGCCAGCAGCCAAGTCTCAGGGGCGGCGCAGTATTTT. Its translation: CASSQVSGAAQYF.

With regard to this clonotype: This may come from a read error, since a much larger clone is one base off. The chain recombines TRBV11-2 with TRBJ1-2; TRBD1 matches at 9 bases. Unmatched junction bases numbered 8, after V lost 8 bases and J lost 4 bases. The CDR3 has 14 amino acids. CDR1 SGHAT and CDR2 FQNNGV come from the germline V gene. As DNA, the CDR3 is TGTGCCAGCTTTAGGACAGGGGACCTCTATGGCTACACCTTC. It codes for CASFRTGDLYGYTF.

V usage is TRBV20-1 and J usage is TRBJ2-5; weak D call: TRBD1 (6 bases). This CDR3 is built from 13 residues. V shed 5 bases and J shed 4 bases, with 14 bases lying between them. Germline loops: CDR1 DFQATT, CDR2 SNEGSKA (reference sequence). CDR3 residues: CSAQQGRGETQYF. In DNA, the CDR3 is TGCAGTGCTCAACAGGGTCGGGGAGAGACCCAGTACTTC.

Here the CDR3 DNA reads TGCAGCGTTGAAGATCGCGGGACAGGCCCAAGCTCCTACGAGCAGTACTTC. Amino acid sequence: CSVEDRGTGPSSYEQYF. The rearrangement joins TRBV29-1 to TRBJ2-7, with 8 nucleotides matching TRBD1. The ends lost 0 bases at V and 0 bases at J; junction bases unmatched: 10. This CDR3 is 17 amino acids long. Germline CDR1 and CDR2: SQVTM and ANQGSEA.